Below, 20 T cell receptor beta chains from the same sample are listed, as sequenced in a study of glioma-infiltrating T cells. Using RNA template, CDR3s of TCR alpha and beta were amplified with iRepertoire arm-PCR. From the multiplex PCR reads, TCRdb called clonotypes with MiXCR, one entry per CDR3 protein. The sample shows 150,000 to 200,000 distinct CDR3 sequences, roughly 45% of them seen only once. Sequenced material: glioma tissue, nonneoplastic brain tissue, or PBMCs (not recorded which). The receptors derive from a human donor with low-grade glioma or glioblastoma, undergoing nonglioma brain surgery, or in good health (not recorded which).

Notes on this clonotype: One end of the junction fails to match germline, which may point to a read error. The chain employs TRBV20-1 and TRBJ2-3, with 7 bases lining up with TRBD1. Germline values: CDR1 DFQATT, CDR2 SNEGSKA (reference sequence). The CDR3 is 13 amino acids. The CDR3 DNA is TGCAGTGCAAGGACAGGAGGAACAGATACGAAGTATTTT. Translating it yields CSARTGGTDTKYF.

About this clonotype itself: One end of the junction is discordant with germline, which a read error may explain. The chain couples TRBV25-1 to TRBJ2-5, with D possibly TRBD2 on 6 matching bases. The length of the CDR3 is 14 residues. Looked up from germline, CDR1 is MGHDK and CDR2 is SYGVNS. DNA for the CDR3: TGTGCCAGCAGCCAAGGAGGGGCGTCGGAGACCAAGTACTTC. Translation gives CASSQGGASETKYF.

At least ten counts were recorded for this clonotype. CDR3 region: CASSHQEGVNTQYF. For the CDR3, the DNA is TGTGCCAGCAGTCACCAGGAGGGGGTTAATACGCAGTATTTT. The rearrangement links TRBV7-2 to TRBJ2-3; D is perhaps TRBD1 or TRBD2 (6 bases each). The germline V gene has CDR1 SGHTA and CDR2 FQGNSA. This CDR3 region has 14 residues. The V end was cut by 6 bases, the J end by 7 bases, with 17 bases between.

This clonotype was seen many times. This sequence joins TRBV28 and TRBJ2-3; 14 bases agree with TRBD2. Trimming removed 5 bases from V and 2 bases from J; junction bases left unmatched: 3. In germline, CDR1 is MDHEN, CDR2 SYDVKM. The CDR3 sequence is 16 residues long. CDR3 sequence: CASSVTSGGDTDTQYF. The CDR3 DNA sequence: TGTGCCAGCAGTGTGACTAGCGGGGGGGACACAGATACGCAGTATTTT.

This clonotype was counted many times. The chain is built from TRBV20-1 and TRBJ2-5; TRBD2 is a possible D gene (6 bases). The CDR3 is 13 amino acids. The V gene lost 5 bases and the J gene lost 0 bases, with 10 bases spanning the gap. The germline CDR1 and CDR2 sequences are DFQATT and SNEGSKA (reference sequence). The CDR3 DNA reads as TGCAGTGCTTTCGGCGGGGACCAAGAGACCCAGTACTTC. It is translated as CSAFGGDQETQYF.

This clonotype was seen many times. CDR3 sequence (DNA): TGTGCCACCAGCAGAGATCAGTATAGGCAGCACCCCTACGAGCAGTACTTC. This gives the protein CATSRDQYRQHPYEQYF. This chain uses TRBV15 with TRBJ2-7; D gene ambiguous. Germline CDR1 reads LNHNV; CDR2 reads YYDKDF (reference sequence). The CDR3 covers 17 residues. With 0 bases removed from V and 2 bases from J, the gap between germline ends came to 17 bases. Together with reference TRBV15 and TRBJ2-7, the CDR3 gives the full variable domain: DAMVIQNPRYQVTQFGKPVTLSCSQTLNHNVMYWYQQKSSQAPKLLFHYYDKDFNNEADTPDNFQSRRPNTSFCFLDIRSPGLGDTAMYLCATSRDQYRQHPYEQYFGPGTRLTVT.

This clonotype occurred many times. The chain uses TRBV15 and TRBJ2-1; 8 positions match TRBD2. The CDR3 sequence is 15 residues long. Germline-derived CDR1 and CDR2 are LNHNV and YYDKDF (reference sequence). V lost 1 base, J lost 9 bases, and 8 bases stayed unmatched. The CDR3 is CATSRASGSRSEQFF. The CDR3 bases are TGTGCCACCAGCAGAGCCAGCGGGAGCCGGAGTGAGCAGTTCTTC.

This clonotype was detected ten times or more. The chain carries TRBV27 and TRBJ2-5; 16 bases match TRBD2. The CDR3 has 18 residues. The germline V gene encodes CDR1 MNHEY and CDR2 SMNVEV (reference sequence). V lost 5 bases and J lost 4; bases outside the gene matches: 10. The CDR3 DNA follows: TGTGCCAGCAGTCCGGGACTAGCGGGAGGGTTAAGTCTAGAGACCCAGTACTTC. It specifies CASSPGLAGGLSLETQYF.

In regard to this clonotype: A read error is possible here, since a much larger clone lies one base away. As the CDR3 is not closed by the conserved phenylalanine or tryptophan, this likely results from a read error. Because the CDR3's place on the DNA is in doubt, the DNA is left out and the CDR3 is given as listed by TCRdb. The chain links TRBV28 to TRBJ2-1; the table gives TRBD2 as D, unverified against the DNA. Germline V gene lookup returns CDR1 MDHEN and CDR2 SYDVKM. The CDR3 length is 14 residues, termini included. CDR3: CASSLSTTGRGMFL.

V and J are TRBV29-1 and TRBJ1-2, with a possible D match to TRBD1 (5 bases). V shed 4 bases and J shed 2 bases, with 11 bases lying between them. The length of the CDR3 is 13 residues. The V gene's germline CDR1 is SQVTM and CDR2 ANQGSEA. The CDR3 region is CSVAGPGNYGYTF. CDR3 DNA: TGCAGCGTTGCAGGCCCAGGGAACTATGGCTACACCTTC.

This clonotype was seen many times. This chain connects TRBV5-4 to TRBJ2-1; tentative D call: TRBD1 (8 bases). Germline V gene lookup returns CDR1 SGHNT and CDR2 YYREEE (reference sequence). The V gene lost 0 bases and the J gene lost 8 bases, with 12 bases spanning the gap. The CDR3 is 14 amino acids. The DNA for the CDR3 is TGTGCCAGCAGCTTGGACAGGGGGGGTGATGAGCAGTTCTTC. Residues: CASSLDRGGDEQFF.

Turning to this clonotype: Possible read error: a much larger clone is one base away. The rearrangement joins TRBV7-8 to TRBJ1-5, with D possibly being TRBD1 (5 bases). CDR1 SGHVS and CDR2 FQNEAQ come from the germline V gene. The CDR3 is 14 amino acids. The DNA of the CDR3 is TGTGCCAGCAGCTTAAGGGGAAGCAATAAGCCCCAGCATTTT. Amino acid sequence: CASSLRGSNKPQHF.

As to this clonotype: A much larger clone sits a single nucleotide away, making a read error possible. This chain joins TRBV6-2 or TRBV6-3 and TRBJ2-6; D unclear. The CDR3 runs 15 residues. Germline-derived CDR1 and CDR2 are MNHEY and SVGEGT. Here the CDR3 DNA reads TGTGCCAGCAGTCCCGACGAACTCTGGGCCAACGCCCTGACTTTC. Translated: CASSPDELWANALTF.

V is TRBV20-1 and J is TRBJ1-5, with D unresolved. CDR3 length equals 12 residues. V lost 8 bases, J lost 0 bases, and 8 bases lay in between. Germline V gene sequence: CDR1 DFQATT, CDR2 SNEGSKA (reference sequence). This chain's CDR3 is CSNAYSNQPQHF. The CDR3 DNA follows: TGCAGTAACGCCTATAGCAATCAGCCCCAGCATTTT.

The gene calls are TRBV7-6 and TRBJ1-2, with D uncertain. CDR1 and CDR2 from the germline V gene are SGHVS and FNYEAQ. This CDR3 comprises 14 residues. V was pared by 9 bases and J by 6 bases, with 20 bases between. The CDR3 loop is CARGLALATDGYTF. The CDR3 bases are TGTGCCAGAGGCTTAGCCCTCGCGACGGATGGCTACACCTTC.

This clonotype was detected a few times. The chain uses TRBV12-3 or TRBV12-4 and TRBJ1-5; D unresolved. The CDR3 contains 14 residues. The V end was cut by 6 bases, the J end by 4 bases, with 13 bases between. Here the CDR3 DNA reads TGTGCCAGCAGCCTACACATAGGGAATCAGCCCCAGCATTTT. This codes for CASSLHIGNQPQHF.

DNA for the CDR3: TGTGCCAGCAGACAAGGGGGAGGAAGCACTGAAGCTTTCTTT. Residues: CASRQGGGSTEAFF. This rearrangement joins TRBV12-3 or TRBV12-4 to TRBJ1-1; possibly TRBD1 for D (6 bases). This CDR3 contains 14 residues. The germline V and J ends were trimmed by 6 bases and 4 bases, with 15 bases remaining between them.

This clonotype was seen only a few times. The chain combines TRBV20-1 with TRBJ1-4; the D is unclear. Per germline, CDR1 DFQATT and CDR2 SNEGSKA (reference sequence). This CDR3 region has 12 residues. Trimming shortened V by 5 bases and J by 10 bases, and 14 bases separated the two germline ends. The CDR3 is CSALQRAAKLFF. The CDR3 DNA reads as TGCAGTGCTCTGCAGCGTGCCGCAAAACTGTTTTTT.

Many counts were recorded for this clonotype. V is TRBV28 and J is TRBJ2-3, with TRBD2 as a possible D gene (6 bases). Between the trimmed V and J ends, which lost 6 bases and 7 bases, there was a span of 23 bases. The CDR3 contains 16 residues. Germline V gene sequence: CDR1 MDHEN, CDR2 SYDVKM. The CDR3 nucleotides are TGTGCCAGCAGCCAAGAGGTCTCCGGACTACACCATACGCAGTATTTT. As protein: CASSQEVSGLHHTQYF.

The rearrangement joins TRBV4-1 to TRBJ2-5; D gene uncertain. The V and J ends lost 0 bases and 5 bases respectively, with 16 bases between them. This CDR3 is 16 amino acids long. Germline CDR1 MGHRA, CDR2 YSYEKL. CDR3: CASSQDPSTPRETQYF. Here the CDR3 DNA reads TGCGCCAGCAGCCAAGACCCTTCTACGCCTCGGGAGACCCAGTACTTC.